This T cell receptor beta chain was captured by sequencing in a study of shared clonotypes between healthy human individuals. The table came from immunoSEQ multiplex PCR; TCRdb's copy has only in-frame clones and leaves some out. The repertoire has nearly 2 million clones, over 85% of them found once; the top ten carry more than 0.95%. The CDR3 consists of 16 residues. Germline V gives CDR1 LGHNA, CDR2 YNFKEQ. J was trimmed by 9 bases and V by 1 base; bases with no gene match: 5. The naive CD8 population came from CD45RO-negative cells selected for CCR7, without terminally differentiated effector memory CD45RA+ cells.

The clonotype originates from a man aged 18 to 29 in good health. Sequencing used naive CD8+ T cells sorted from blood. The chain recombines TRBV4-2 with TRBJ1-6; 11 bases match TRBD1. CDR3 nucleotides: TGTGCCAGCAGCCAAGTTCCCGGGACAGGGGGTTCACCCCTCCACTTT. It encodes CASSQVPGTGGSPLHF.